The entry that follows covers one T cell receptor beta chain sequence. The antigen this receptor binds is unknown. Per-nucleotide qualities are absent, and no much larger clonotype sits a single base away. The data belong to a study of beta chain features in type 1 diabetes (dated by TCRdb to the late 2010s). Regarding the complete study: No differences in mean age, gender distribution, total cell number or subset yield were found between patients and healthy donors. The study compared the TCRB repertoires of sorted circulating CD4+ T cell subsets in recently diagnosed type 1 diabetes patients with those in matched healthy donors. A total of 85 million to 140 million sorted cells were examined across all samples, and a strong correlation was observed between cell number per subset and RNA yield. Regulatory and stem cell-like memory subsets were isolated from only 8 patients and roughly eight healthy donors, whereas naive and central memory subsets came from all 30 or so donors.

A single peripheral blood draw of about 116 mL on average was collected from each donor into heparinised tubes. A BD FACSAria II was used to sort naive, central memory, regulatory and stem cell-like memory CD4+ T cells with a panel that included CD45RO, CCR7, CD25, CD127, CD95 and CD27. Every sorted population had a purity above 95%. PBMCs were isolated immediately by Lymphoprep density gradient centrifugation and stained directly without culture. So that batch effects would be minimized, each experiment stained and sorted samples in pairs, pairing one healthy donor with one patient. Broad study findings and their caveats: Because cDNA rather than genomic DNA was sequenced, highly expressing activated cells could have been over-represented, although no difference in activation and CD3 levels was found between groups. Only small numbers of individuals were included in the HLA sub-analyses, which left unresolved whether HLA type had any influence on TCRB rearrangement. Fewer insertions and more nucleotide deletions at VDJ recombination sites were observed in patients with type 1 diabetes, implying thymic rearrangement abnormalities. The naive, central memory and regulatory TCRB repertoires appeared to resemble one another more closely among patients than among healthy donors. A moderate but significant shortening of TCRB CDR3 length was observed in type 1 diabetes patients in all four CD4+ subsets. PCR might favor shorter templates, but patient and control samples were amplified and corrected together, so any skew would affect both groups equally.

The V end loses 0 bases and the J end loses 6 bases, and a stretch of 7 bases separates them. The CDR3 runs 13 amino acids, cysteine and phenylalanine included. Left in the record is the CDR3 DNA by itself, 39 bases read in frame from the first base. Sequences SGHRS (CDR1) and YFSETQ (CDR2) are obtained from the germline V gene. The entire amount of isolated RNA was reverse transcribed using the High Capacity cDNA Reverse Transcription Kit, so the sequenced TCRB transcripts were expressed ones. Deep immunoSEQ sequencing was applied to naive, central memory and regulatory T cell samples, giving an average of approximately 4 million total reads per sample. Sorted cells were lysed in RLT buffer and RNA was extracted with DNase-treated RNeasy Micro or Mini kits, depending on cell number. Each cell subset was processed separately to prevent cross-contamination, with patient and healthy donor samples processed together. The immunoSEQ multiplex PCR was used to amplify TCRB sequences from cDNA, yielding 87-bp fragments that span the CDR3 region. Amplicons were sequenced on the Illumina HiSeq platform. As for how the authors treated the data: PCR bias was corrected computationally using synthetic template baselines, and reads within Hamming distance 2 were collapsed, with unmergeable singletons discarded. Reads were aligned against IMGT to assign V, D and J genes, CDR3 length and insertions or deletions at six rearrangement sites. Clonotype counts were normalized to sorted cell number within each subset before computing true diversity and Gini coefficients with the tcR R package. The overlap coefficient, calculated on TCRB nucleotide sequences, was used to measure repertoire sharing. Out-of-frame TCRB sequences from naive cells were analyzed to stand in for the pre-selection repertoire. TCRdb provides this immuneACCESS table in a form limited to in-frame rearrangements. Some clones are lacking; in checked studies, under half of them reflect an unresolved V gene, and why the rest are absent is not known. The V and J calls and clone size are taken from that table; D and trimming were inferred from the DNA. The sample table lists 330,000 or so clones, roughly an eighth of them with a count of one. 0.0085% to 0.012% of the sample is taken by the ten largest.

The sequence links TRBV5-1 to TRBJ1-5, with an unclear D gene assignment. Input material: naive CD4+ T cells from blood. The meaning of the sample's cell subset or site label: true naive CD4+ T cells. The receptor was isolated from a woman under 30 with type 1 diabetes. The CDR3 protein: CASSLDGSQPQHF. The sequenced DNA: TGCGCCAGCAGCTTGGATGGTAGTCAGCCCCAGCATTTT.